Listed here are 24 T cell receptor beta chains from one sample, sequenced in a study of human T cells and chemical hapten exposure. As to time point: pre-sensitization, week 0. Specified treatment: therapeutic diphenylcyclopropenone sensitization with weekly scalp DPC. TCRdb re-called the RACE reads with MiXCR, one entry per CDR3 protein. In the table there are more than 300,000 distinct CDR3 sequences, approximately 5.1% of which are singletons. The source material was whole blood, sampled in connection with sensitization to the hapten diphenylcyclopropenone (DPC). The receptors were gathered from a woman between 45 and 60 years old with alopecia areata. Some clones in this sample may be carry-over from other donors' samples.

This clonotype was counted at least ten times. The CDR3 DNA reads TGTGCCAGCAGTTCGGCAGCTATAAACTACGAGCAGTACTTC. Encoded protein: CASSSAAINYEQYF. The rearrangement joins TRBV28 to TRBJ2-7, with D hard to call. CDR3 length: 14 amino acids. Per the germline V gene, CDR1 is MDHEN and CDR2 is SYDVKM. The germline V and J ends were trimmed by 4 bases and 3 bases, with 13 bases remaining between them.

Here the CDR3 DNA reads TGTGCCAGCAGCTTAGTTGATCGGAGAACTGAAGCTTTCTTT. Protein: CASSLVDRRTEAFF. The rearrangement links TRBV7-8 to TRBJ1-1; D gene ambiguous. This CDR3 is 14 amino acids long. V shed 1 base and J shed 5 bases, with 11 bases lying between them. CDR1 is SGHVS, CDR2 FQNEAQ, per germline.

The chain is built from TRBV7-2 and TRBJ2-1; 10 bases match TRBD2. Germline V CDR1 and CDR2: SGHTA, FQGNSA. The CDR3 covers 17 residues. The J segment lost 0 bases and the V segment lost 5 bases, leaving 7 bases of the junction unmatched. In DNA, the CDR3 is TGTGCCAGCAGCGGAGTGGCTAGCGGGAGCTCCTACAATGAGCAGTTCTTC. This encodes CASSGVASGSSYNEQFF.

The chain combines TRBV5-1 with TRBJ2-5; D might be TRBD1 (6 bases). V was cut by 4 bases and J by 2 bases, with 15 bases left in between. Germline-derived CDR1 and CDR2 are SGHRS and YFSETQ. The CDR3 covers 15 residues. In DNA form, the CDR3 reads TGCGCCAGCAGCACCCCATCAGGGGTTCAAGAGACCCAGTACTTC. Its protein is CASSTPSGVQETQYF.

The chain combines TRBV7-9 with TRBJ1-3, with unresolved D. This CDR3 comprises 15 residues. V lost 3 bases and J 0 bases, leaving 9 bases between the germline ends. The germline V gene has CDR1 SEHNR and CDR2 FQNEAQ (reference sequence). The CDR3: CASSFEGVSGNTIYF. Here the CDR3 DNA reads TGTGCCAGCAGCTTTGAGGGCGTCTCTGGAAACACCATATATTTT.

This clonotype was counted many times. The chain combines TRBV12-3 or TRBV12-4 with TRBJ2-3, with a tentative D call TRBD1 (5 bases). The V and J ends lost 5 bases and 4 bases respectively, with 13 bases between them. The CDR3 is made up of 14 amino acids. The CDR3 loop reads CASSPRQSADTQYF. The CDR3 bases are TGTGCCAGCAGTCCCCGACAGTCCGCAGATACGCAGTATTTT.

This clonotype was picked up a small number of times. The CDR3 region has the DNA TGTGCCAGCAGCTTCGGAGGAGTCTATGGCTACACCTTC. Translated: CASSFGGVYGYTF. The chain is built from TRBV7-8 and TRBJ1-2; no definite D call. From germline, CDR1 is SGHVS and CDR2 FQNEAQ. This CDR3 has 13 amino acids. V dropped 3 bases and J dropped 4 bases, with 9 bases sitting between them.

This clonotype was recorded a few times. The chain is built from TRBV29-1 and TRBJ2-1; TRBD2 agrees at 10 bases. The germline V gene has CDR1 SQVTM and CDR2 ANQGSEA. V trimming: 5 bases; J trimming: 4 bases; junction bases outside the gene matches: 5. The CDR3 has 14 amino acids. The CDR3 is CSVLAGAAYNEQFF. The CDR3, as DNA: TGCAGCGTTCTAGCGGGAGCCGCTTACAATGAGCAGTTCTTC.

This clonotype was found a few times. V gene TRBV5-1 combines with J gene TRBJ1-4, with 7 nucleotides matching TRBD1. Looked up from germline, CDR1 is SGHRS and CDR2 is YFSETQ. The ends lost 5 bases at V and 5 bases at J; junction bases unmatched: 9. The CDR3 length is 15 residues. The CDR3 nucleotides are TGCGCCAGCAGTCCAGCCGGGACAGAAAATGAAAAACTGTTTTTT. This encodes CASSPAGTENEKLFF.

The chain carries TRBV20-1 and TRBJ1-6; D is perhaps TRBD1 (5 bases). Looked up from germline, CDR1 is DFQATT and CDR2 is SNEGSKA (reference sequence). V was shortened by 5 bases and J by 7 bases, with 15 bases between the two germline ends. CDR3 size: 14 residues. The CDR3 region has the DNA TGCAGTGCTTCCCCCGCAGGGAACAATTCACCCCTCCACTTT. Translation: CSASPAGNNSPLHF.

Ten or more counts support this clonotype. This chain connects TRBV6-5 to TRBJ1-5, with D possibly TRBD1 on 6 matching bases. V was shortened by 6 bases and J by 0 bases, with 15 bases between the two germline ends. The CDR3 is made up of 16 amino acids. The germline CDR1 and CDR2 sequences are MNHEY and SVGAGI. This CDR3 is CASRQSRGGSNQPQHF. CDR3 sequence (DNA): TGTGCCAGCAGACAGAGCAGAGGGGGTAGCAATCAGCCCCAGCATTTT.

This clonotype came up many times. The chain couples TRBV12-3 or TRBV12-4 to TRBJ2-3; the D gene is possibly TRBD2 (6 bases). The CDR3 has 11 amino acids. V gave up 0 bases and J gave up 14 bases, with 9 bases separating them. This CDR3 reads CASSLAGEVYF. CDR3 sequence (DNA): TGTGCCAGCAGTTTAGCGGGGGAGGTGTATTTT.

This clonotype occurred a few times. V usage is TRBV6-6 and J usage is TRBJ2-4, with D perhaps matching TRBD2 (7 bases). Trimming removed 4 bases from V and 3 bases from J, with 16 bases in between. CDR3 length equals 16 residues. From germline, CDR1 is MNHNY and CDR2 SVGAGI (reference sequence). The CDR3 loop is CASSFRSGGDKNIQYF. CDR3 DNA: TGTGCCAGCAGTTTTCGGTCGGGGGGCGACAAAAACATTCAGTACTTC.

Only a few counts were recorded for this clonotype. The chain has TRBV9 and TRBJ2-7, with D possibly being TRBD1 or TRBD2 (5 bases each). CDR1 is SGDLS, CDR2 YYNGEE, per germline. The CDR3 is 15 residues long. V lost 3 bases and J lost 2, with 15 bases in between. Here the CDR3 DNA reads TGTGCCAGCAGCGCTGGGGACGGTATGACCTACGAGCAGTACTTC. Protein sequence: CASSAGDGMTYEQYF.

The gene calls are TRBV18 and TRBJ1-1; the D is unclear. The CDR3 has 15 residues. The germline gives CDR1 KGHSH, CDR2 LQKENI. V shed 1 base and J shed 0 bases, with 9 bases lying between them. In nucleotides, the CDR3 is TGTGCCAGCTCACCACAGGGAAACATGAACACTGAAGCTTTCTTT. This sequence encodes CASSPQGNMNTEAFF.

This clonotype has a count of ten or more. The chain uses TRBV5-4 and TRBJ2-3; D gene ambiguous. CDR3 size: 14 residues. With 6 bases removed from V and 4 bases from J, the gap between germline ends came to 15 bases. The germline gives CDR1 SGHNT, CDR2 YYREEE (reference sequence). CDR3 nucleotides: TGTGCCAGCAAGTCTAGTTATGGTCCAGATACGCAGTATTTT. This translates into CASKSSYGPDTQYF. The full variable domain, with the rest looked up from reference TRBV5-4 and TRBJ2-3, is ETGVTQSPTHLIKTRGQQVTLRCSSQSGHNTVSWYQQALGQGPQFIFQYYREEENGRGNFPPRFSGLQFPNYSSELNVNALELDDSALYLCASKSSYGPDTQYFGPGTRLTVL.

The chain carries TRBV5-1 and TRBJ2-7; D uncertain. The length of the CDR3 is 12 residues. V was shortened by 4 bases and J by 5 bases, with 10 bases between the two germline ends. The germline V gene encodes CDR1 SGHRS and CDR2 YFSETQ. In DNA, the CDR3 is TGCGCCAGCAGCCCGGGCATGGACGAGCAGTACTTC. Translated, it gives CASSPGMDEQYF.

This clonotype was recorded many times. This chain connects TRBV12-3 or TRBV12-4 to TRBJ1-2; D uncertain. V was shortened by 10 bases and J by 8 bases, with 20 bases between the two germline ends. The CDR3 is 13 amino acids. The CDR3 sequence: CATRTLFGEGYTF. The DNA for the CDR3 is TGTGCCACCCGCACTCTTTTTGGGGAAGGCTACACCTTC.

This clonotype has just one count. A read error may be the cause here, since a much bigger clone is one base away. The chain uses TRBV6-6 and TRBJ2-2; the D gene is possibly TRBD2 (7 bases). The germline V gene has CDR1 MNHNY and CDR2 SVGAGI (reference sequence). The CDR3 is made up of 15 amino acids. Trimming took off 2 bases at V and 9 bases at J, with 16 bases between the two ends. The CDR3 region has the DNA TGTGCCAGCAGTTACGTGGGAGGGGGTACCTGGGAGCTGTTTTTT. This codes for CASSYVGGGTWELFF.

This clonotype has ten or more counts. This rearrangement joins TRBV18 to TRBJ2-3, with D possibly matching TRBD2 (5 bases). The germline CDR1 and CDR2 sequences are KGHSH and LQKENI. CDR3 length equals 16 residues. V dropped 3 bases and J dropped 1 base, with 14 bases sitting between them. CDR3: CASSPYLRDGTDTQYF. The CDR3 DNA reads TGTGCCAGCTCACCGTACTTGAGGGATGGCACAGATACGCAGTATTTT.

This clonotype was counted many times. This chain joins TRBV5-1 and TRBJ1-1; D perhaps matches TRBD1 (6 bases). Trimming took 2 bases from V and 5 from J, leaving 19 bases between them. Looked up from germline, CDR1 is SGHRS and CDR2 is YFSETQ. This CDR3 has 16 amino acids. CDR3 nucleotide sequence: TGCGCCAGCAGCTTAGCTCTGGGACAAGGAGGGACTGAAGCTTTCTTT. Amino acids: CASSLALGQGGTEAFF.

The chain is built from TRBV29-1 and TRBJ1-1; the D is unclear. Germline CDR1 is SQVTM and CDR2 is ANQGSEA. This CDR3 comprises 13 residues. V lost 1 base and J lost 3, with 9 bases in between. CDR3 in amino acids: CSVEGGVYTEAFF. The CDR3 nucleotides are TGCAGCGTTGAAGGTGGGGTCTACACTGAAGCTTTCTTT.

This clonotype was seen a few times. This rearrangement joins TRBV10-1 to TRBJ2-7, with TRBD2 as a possible D gene (6 bases). Germline V gene data show CDR1 as WNHNN and CDR2 as SYGVQD (reference sequence). V lost 2 bases to trimming and J lost 0 bases, with 11 bases between them. This CDR3 comprises 15 residues. CDR3 sequence (DNA): TGCGCCAGCAGTGAGAAGTTGGGACTCTCCTACGAGCAGTACTTC. This encodes CASSEKLGLSYEQYF.

The rearrangement links TRBV29-1 to TRBJ2-2, with TRBD2 identical over 9 bases. CDR3 length equals 14 residues. V trimming: 6 bases; J trimming: 4 bases; junction bases outside the gene matches: 6. CDR1 SQVTM and CDR2 ANQGSEA come from the germline V gene. The DNA of the CDR3 is TGCAGCGTATCAGCTAGCGGGACCACCGGGGAGCTGTTTTTT. Its translation is CSVSASGTTGELFF.